The 10 T cell receptor beta chains presented below share a single source sample, sequenced in a study of Ad26.COV2.S vaccination and SARS-CoV-2 variants. The table came from immunoSEQ multiplex PCR; TCRdb's copy has only in-frame clones and leaves some out. Of about 350,000 clones in the sample, around 90% were seen once. The treatment here: some 19 received Ad26.COV2.S at low or high dose, single or two shots; several received placebo; per-sample allocation not given. Day 63 after the first injection of vaccine or placebo was the sampling time. Source: peripheral blood, taken in a trial of Ad26.COV2.S vaccine versus placebo. These receptor sequences come from a person aged 18-65 years who received the Ad26.COV2.S COVID-19 vaccine or a placebo.

The rearrangement links TRBV4-3 to TRBJ1-3; 7 bases align to TRBD1. V trimming: 0 bases; J trimming: 4 bases; junction bases outside the gene matches: 15. The CDR3 covers 19 residues. Germline V gene lookup returns CDR1 LGHNA and CDR2 YSLEER. This CDR3 is CASSQDLRRAGGVGNTIYF. Written as DNA, the CDR3 is TGCGCCAGCAGCCAAGATCTGAGAAGGGCAGGGGGTGTCGGAAACACCATATATTTT.

Only one count was recorded for this clone. The chain has TRBV9 and TRBJ2-7; 8 nucleotides agree with TRBD1. Germline assignment: CDR1 SGDLS and CDR2 YYNGEE. The CDR3 sequence is 15 residues long. After removal of 0 bases from V and 4 bases from J, the junction contained 6 bases not matched to a gene. The chain's CDR3 is CASSVDGQGLYEQYF. CDR3 bases: TGTGCCAGCAGCGTAGACGGACAGGGACTGTACGAGCAGTACTTC. The variable domain in full, with the rest retrieved from reference TRBV9 and TRBJ2-7, is DSGVTQTPKHLITATGQRVTLRCSPRSGDLSVYWYQQSLDQGLQFLIQYYNGEERAKGNILERFSAQQFPDLHSELNLSSLELGDSALYFCASSVDGQGLYEQYFGPGTRLTVT.

The chain recombines TRBV14 with TRBJ1-2; D ambiguous. The V gene's germline CDR1 is SGHDN and CDR2 FVKESK. Trimming pared 4 bases from V and 10 bases from J, leaving 22 bases between. CDR3 length: 15 residues. In DNA, the CDR3 is TGTGCCAGCAGCCCCCACCCGACGGGAGGGCGCGACTACACCTTC. This encodes CASSPHPTGGRDYTF.

The sample holds a few counts of this clone. The chain is built from TRBV19 and TRBJ1-5, with D possibly being TRBD1 (5 bases). Trimming left V 9 bases short and J 0 bases short, with 9 bases between. CDR3 length equals 13 residues. Germline V lookup: CDR1 LNHDA, CDR2 SQIVND (reference sequence). The CDR3 reads CARGRYSNQPQHF. DNA for the CDR3: TGTGCCAGGGGGCGCTATAGCAATCAGCCCCAGCATTTT.

This chain links TRBV19 with TRBJ1-6; D gene unclear. The CDR3 extends over 16 amino acids. V dropped 5 bases and J dropped 0 bases, with 11 bases sitting between them. The germline CDR1 and CDR2 sequences are LNHDA and SQIVND (reference sequence). The CDR3 DNA follows: TGTGCCAGTAGTGCCAGTCCACGCTCCTATAATTCACCCCTCCACTTT. Translation gives CASSASPRSYNSPLHF.

The chain is built from TRBV6-1 and TRBJ2-7, with 7 bases lining up with TRBD1. The CDR3 totals 14 residues. The V gene's germline CDR1 is MNHNS and CDR2 SASEGT. V lost 1 base and J lost 0; bases outside the gene matches: 0. The CDR3 here is CASSEGDSSYEQYF. CDR3 in DNA: TGTGCCAGCAGTGAAGGGGACAGCTCCTACGAGCAGTACTTC.

The chain carries TRBV5-6 and TRBJ2-3, with D uncertain. This CDR3 has 15 residues. The V and J ends lost 4 bases and 5 bases respectively, with 17 bases between them. Germline V gene data show CDR1 as SGHDT and CDR2 as YYEEEE. In DNA, the CDR3 is TGTGCCAGCAGCCTCAGGCTCCTCGGGCGAGATACGCAGTATTTT. This encodes CASSLRLLGRDTQYF.

The chain uses TRBV4-3 and TRBJ2-3; 7 bases fit TRBD2. Per germline, CDR1 LGHNA and CDR2 YSLEER. V lost 1 base to trimming and J lost 6 bases; unmatched junction nucleotides: 10. This CDR3 has 16 amino acids. CDR3 coding DNA: TGCGCCAGCAGCCAAGGTGGCGGCGGGAGCCCGGATACGCAGTATTTT. This codes for CASSQGGGGSPDTQYF.

The V gene is TRBV6-2 or TRBV6-3, the J gene TRBJ2-3; D is undetermined. CDR1 and CDR2 from the germline V gene are MNHEY and SVGEGT. This CDR3 is built from 12 residues. The V end lost 2 bases, the J end lost 6 bases, and 6 bases lay between the germline ends. The CDR3: CASSYPPDTQYF. In DNA, the CDR3 is TGTGCCAGCAGTTACCCGCCGGATACGCAGTATTTT.

The rearrangement links TRBV20-1 to TRBJ2-1; D remains ambiguous. Deletions cut 0 bases from V and 8 bases from J, with 5 bases between. In germline, CDR1 is DFQATT, CDR2 SNEGSKA (reference sequence). The length of the CDR3 is 11 residues. Here the CDR3 DNA reads TGCAGTGCTAGAGATCGGGATGAGCAGTTCTTC. Encoded protein: CSARDRDEQFF.